This is a list of T cell receptor beta chains from one sample in a study of T cells in Graves' hyperthyroidism and ophthalmopathy. TCRdb re-called the multiplex PCR reads with MiXCR, one entry per CDR3 protein. The sample holds around 430,000 distinct CDR3 sequences, approximately 15% seen once. Sequenced sample: blood. The origin of the receptors is a woman aged 25-40 years with Graves' hyperthyroidism. Both conserved end residues are part of each CDR3. A D gene is named only where the DNA matches it firmly. Expanded clones get a size class; other rows say once, few or many, or leave the size out.

DNA: TGTGCCAGCAGTCAAGCCTCGGACAGGACAATAACCCCCTCAAACATTCAGTACTTC; CDR3: CASSQASDRTITPSNIQYF; J: TRBJ2-4; length: 19; D: TRBD1; size: few; V: TRBV2
DNA: TGTGCCAGCAGCCAAGAATACGGAGCGGGAGGGCCGATTGAGCAGTTCTTC; CDR3: CASSQEYGAGGPIEQFF; J: TRBJ2-1; length: 17; D: TRBD2; size: few; V: TRBV4-2
DNA: TGTGCCAGCAGTTCGACCGGGACGGGCACAGATACGCAGTATTTT; CDR3: CASSSTGTGTDTQYF; J: TRBJ2-3; length: 15; D: -; size: -; V: TRBV28
DNA: TGTGCCAGCAGGGTAGGGGGGGAGGGGGGCAATCAGCCCCAGCATTTT; CDR3: CASRVGGEGGNQPQHF; J: TRBJ1-5; length: 16; D: -; size: -; V: TRBV12-3/TRBV12-4
DNA: TGCAGTGCCCGTGAACAGGAAGCTGTCGGGGACACAGATACGCAGTATTTT; CDR3: CSAREQEAVGDTDTQYF; J: TRBJ2-3; length: 17; D: -; size: -; V: TRBV20-1
DNA: TGTGCCAGCAGCCCGGTTGTTCAGTACAATGAGCAGTTCTTC; CDR3: CASSPVVQYNEQFF; J: TRBJ2-1; length: 14; D: -; size: few; V: TRBV7-2
DNA: TGCGCCAGCAGCGGGTTGTGGTACAATGAGCAGTTCTTC; CDR3: CASSGLWYNEQFF; J: TRBJ2-1; length: 13; D: -; size: -; V: TRBV4-1
DNA: TGTGCCAGCAGCCTTGGGGACAGGGAATTTGTTTTCTTT; CDR3: CASSLGDREFVFF; J: TRBJ1-1; length: 13; D: TRBD1; size: few; V: TRBV5-6
DNA: TGTGCCAGCAGTTACTCGACGGTCGGGGAGCTGTTTTTT; CDR3: CASSYSTVGELFF; J: TRBJ2-2; length: 13; D: -; size: few; V: TRBV6-6
DNA: TGTGCCAGCAGCCAAGAAGCCCTGCCTAGCGGCTCCTACAATGAGCAGTTCTTC; CDR3: CASSQEALPSGSYNEQFF; J: TRBJ2-1; length: 18; D: TRBD2; size: few; V: TRBV14
DNA: TGTGCCAGCAGCTTAGGTTCACAGGGAGGGAACTATGGCTACACCTTC; CDR3: CASSLGSQGGNYGYTF; J: TRBJ1-2; length: 16; D: -; size: -; V: TRBV7-8
DNA: TGTGCCAGCACCGAGGGCGATACGCAGTATTTT; CDR3: CASTEGDTQYF; J: TRBJ2-3; length: 11; D: -; size: many; V: TRBV3-1
DNA: TGTGCCATCAGTGAGAGGACTAGTGGACTACATGAGCAGTTCTTC; CDR3: CAISERTSGLHEQFF; J: TRBJ2-1; length: 15; D: TRBD2; size: -; V: TRBV10-3
DNA: TGCAGCGTTGGAGGTGTTGGGCAGCCCCAGCATTTT; CDR3: CSVGGVGQPQHF; J: TRBJ1-5; length: 12; D: -; size: many; V: TRBV29-1
DNA: TGCAGTGCTTTAATGGGGCCGGATGCTAATGAAAAACTGTTTTTT; CDR3: CSALMGPDANEKLFF; J: TRBJ1-4; length: 15; D: -; size: -; V: TRBV20-1
DNA: TGTGCCACCAGCAGAAGTCTCTCGGAGACCCAGTACTTC; CDR3: CATSRSLSETQYF; J: TRBJ2-5; length: 13; D: -; size: -; V: TRBV15
DNA: TGTGCCAGCAGTTCATATATCGGGACTTACACGCAGTATTTT; CDR3: CASSSYIGTYTQYF; J: TRBJ2-3; length: 14; D: -; size: -; V: TRBV27
DNA: TGCAGTGCTAAGCTTACCACAGATACGCAGTATTTT; CDR3: CSAKLTTDTQYF; J: TRBJ2-3; length: 12; D: -; size: many; V: TRBV20-1
DNA: TGCAGCGTTGGTAGAGGGGCGACGGACTATGGCTACACCTTC; CDR3: CSVGRGATDYGYTF; J: TRBJ1-2; length: 14; D: -; size: few; V: TRBV29-1
DNA: TGCGCCAGCAGCTTTCGGGGAGCTGACACCGGGGAGCTGTTTTTT; CDR3: CASSFRGADTGELFF; J: TRBJ2-2; length: 15; D: -; size: few; V: TRBV5-1
DNA: TGTGCCAGTACCGCGACTAGCGGGGCCACCAATGAGCAGTTCTTC; CDR3: CASTATSGATNEQFF; J: TRBJ2-1; length: 15; D: TRBD2; size: few; V: TRBV19
DNA: TGTGCCAGCAGTTCTTTGGCGGGAGATACGCAGTATTTT; CDR3: CASSSLAGDTQYF; J: TRBJ2-3; length: 13; D: -; size: -; V: TRBV28
DNA: TGTGCCAGCAGCTCTGGCCCTGGGGCCAACGTCCTGACTTTC; CDR3: CASSSGPGANVLTF; J: TRBJ2-6; length: 14; D: -; size: few; V: TRBV7-3
DNA: TGTGCCAGCAGGACCGGCTCGGAGTTGGAAGCTTTCTTT; CDR3: CASRTGSELEAFF; J: TRBJ1-1; length: 13; D: -; size: -; V: TRBV28
DNA: TGCGCCAGCAGGGGAGTCGTGCAAGAGACCCAGTACTTC; CDR3: CASRGVVQETQYF; J: TRBJ2-5; length: 13; D: -; size: -; V: TRBV5-1
DNA: TGCGCCAGCAGCCCCGGACAGGGAAACATTCAGTACTTC; CDR3: CASSPGQGNIQYF; J: TRBJ2-4; length: 13; D: TRBD1; size: few; V: TRBV5-1
DNA: TGCAGTGTCCAGGGTGCTAGCAATCAGCCCCAGCATTTT; CDR3: CSVQGASNQPQHF; J: TRBJ1-5; length: 13; D: -; size: -; V: TRBV20-1